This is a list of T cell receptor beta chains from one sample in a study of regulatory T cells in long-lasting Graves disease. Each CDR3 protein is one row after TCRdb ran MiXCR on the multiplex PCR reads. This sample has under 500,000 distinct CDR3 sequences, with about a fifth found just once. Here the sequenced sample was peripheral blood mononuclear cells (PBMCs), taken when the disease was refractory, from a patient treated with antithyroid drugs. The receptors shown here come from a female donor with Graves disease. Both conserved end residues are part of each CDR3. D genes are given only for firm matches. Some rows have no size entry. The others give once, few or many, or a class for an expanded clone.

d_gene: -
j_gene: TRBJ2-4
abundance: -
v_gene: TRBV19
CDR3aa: CASSTDWWVPKNIQYF
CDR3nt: TGTGCCAGTAGTACCGACTGGTGGGTCCCCAAAAACATTCAGTACTTC

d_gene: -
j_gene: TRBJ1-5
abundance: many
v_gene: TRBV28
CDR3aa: CASSYGYNQPQHF
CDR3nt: TGTGCCAGCAGTTACGGATACAATCAGCCCCAGCATTTT

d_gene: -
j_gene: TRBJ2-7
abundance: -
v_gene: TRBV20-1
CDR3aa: CSARGTDAYEQYF
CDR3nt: TGCAGTGCTAGAGGGACCGACGCCTACGAGCAGTACTTC

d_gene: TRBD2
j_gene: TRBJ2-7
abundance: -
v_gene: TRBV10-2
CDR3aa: CASRTTSGGTSYEQYF
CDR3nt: TGCGCCAGCAGAACGACTAGCGGGGGTACGTCCTACGAGCAGTACTTC

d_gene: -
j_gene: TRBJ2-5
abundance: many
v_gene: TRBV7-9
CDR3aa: CASSLAPTPSEAQYF
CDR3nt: TGTGCCAGCAGCTTAGCGCCGACACCCAGTGAGGCCCAGTACTTC

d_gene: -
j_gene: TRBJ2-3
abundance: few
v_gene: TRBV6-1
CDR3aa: CASSEASTIWTDTQYF
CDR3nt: TGTGCCAGCAGTGAAGCGTCGACAATTTGGACAGATACGCAGTATTTT

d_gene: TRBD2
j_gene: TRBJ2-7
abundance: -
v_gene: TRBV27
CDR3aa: CASSYTSVALVEQYF
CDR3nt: TGTGCCAGCAGTTATACTAGCGTAGCCCTTGTCGAGCAGTACTTC

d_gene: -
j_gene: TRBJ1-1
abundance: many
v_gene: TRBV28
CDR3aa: CASSFSVNTEAFF
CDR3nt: TGTGCCAGCAGTTTTTCGGTGAACACTGAAGCTTTCTTT

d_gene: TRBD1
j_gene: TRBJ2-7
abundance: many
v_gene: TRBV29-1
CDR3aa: CSAGQGSYEQYF
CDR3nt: TGCAGCGCTGGACAGGGGTCTTACGAGCAGTACTTC

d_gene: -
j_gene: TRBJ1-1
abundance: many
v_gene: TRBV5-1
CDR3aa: CASRVGHLEAFF
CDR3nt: TGCGCCAGCCGAGTCGGGCACCTTGAAGCTTTCTTT

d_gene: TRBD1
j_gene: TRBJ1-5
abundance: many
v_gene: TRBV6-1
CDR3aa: CASSADRGLSQPQHF
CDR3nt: TGTGCCAGCAGTGCAGACAGGGGGCTAAGTCAGCCCCAGCATTTT

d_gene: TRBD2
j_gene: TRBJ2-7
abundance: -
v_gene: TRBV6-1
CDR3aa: CASITRSGLAYEQYF
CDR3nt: TGTGCCAGCATCACCCGGTCCGGACTAGCCTACGAGCAGTACTTC

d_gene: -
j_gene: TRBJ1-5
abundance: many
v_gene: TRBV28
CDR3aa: CASRTDRMDQPQHF
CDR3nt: TGTGCCAGCAGAACCGACAGGATGGATCAGCCCCAGCATTTT

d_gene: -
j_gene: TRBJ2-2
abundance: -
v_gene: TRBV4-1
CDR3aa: CASSQVEFNTGELFF
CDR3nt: TGCGCCAGCAGCCAAGTAGAGTTTAACACCGGGGAGCTGTTTTTT

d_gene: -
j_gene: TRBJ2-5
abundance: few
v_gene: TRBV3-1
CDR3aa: CASSLGGSQYF
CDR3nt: TGTGCCAGCAGCCTCGGTGGGTCCCAGTACTTC

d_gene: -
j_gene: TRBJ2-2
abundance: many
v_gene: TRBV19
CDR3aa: CASSPERVGELFF
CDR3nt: TGTGCCAGTAGCCCCGAAAGGGTCGGGGAGCTGTTTTTT

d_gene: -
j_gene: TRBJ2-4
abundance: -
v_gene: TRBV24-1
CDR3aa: CATSDDQRGAKNIQYF
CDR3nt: TGTGCCACCAGTGATGACCAGAGGGGGGCCAAAAACATTCAGTACTTC

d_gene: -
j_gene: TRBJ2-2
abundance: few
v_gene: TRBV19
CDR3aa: CASGRIGAGELFF
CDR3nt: TGTGCCAGTGGAAGAATTGGCGCCGGGGAGCTGTTTTTT

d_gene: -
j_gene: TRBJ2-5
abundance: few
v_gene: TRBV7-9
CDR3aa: CASKFQETQYF
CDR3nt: TGTGCCAGCAAATTCCAAGAGACCCAGTACTTC

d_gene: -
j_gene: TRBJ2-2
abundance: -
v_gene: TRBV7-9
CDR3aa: CASSSPMTQNTGELFF
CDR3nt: TGTGCCAGCAGCTCACCGATGACACAGAACACCGGGGAGCTGTTTTTT

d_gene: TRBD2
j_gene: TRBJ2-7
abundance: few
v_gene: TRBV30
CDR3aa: CAWSPGLAGKYEQYF
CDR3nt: TGTGCCTGGAGTCCTGGATTAGCGGGTAAATACGAGCAGTACTTC

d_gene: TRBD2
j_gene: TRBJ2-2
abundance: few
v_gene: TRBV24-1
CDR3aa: CATSDPGGGITGELFF
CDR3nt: TGTGCCACCAGTGATCCCGGCGGGGGAATCACCGGGGAGCTGTTTTTT

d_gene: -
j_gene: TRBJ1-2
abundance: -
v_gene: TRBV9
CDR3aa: CASSPWLRGYTF
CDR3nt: TGTGCCAGCAGCCCCTGGCTGCGCGGCTACACCTTC

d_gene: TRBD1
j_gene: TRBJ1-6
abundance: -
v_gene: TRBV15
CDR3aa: CATSRDRGNSPLHF
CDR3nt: TGTGCCACCAGCAGAGACAGGGGGAATTCACCCCTCCACTTT

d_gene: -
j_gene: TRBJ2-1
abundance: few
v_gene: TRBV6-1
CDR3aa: CASRGGDRIEQFF
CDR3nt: TGTGCCAGCAGAGGAGGGGACCGGATTGAGCAGTTCTTC

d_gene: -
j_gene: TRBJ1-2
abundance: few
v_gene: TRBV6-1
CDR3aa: CASTGRGIYGYTF
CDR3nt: TGTGCCAGCACCGGCAGGGGCATTTATGGCTACACCTTC

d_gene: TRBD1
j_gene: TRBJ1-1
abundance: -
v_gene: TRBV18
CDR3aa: CARSPKATGGWTEAFF
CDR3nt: TGTGCCCGCTCACCCAAGGCGACAGGGGGGTGGACTGAAGCTTTCTTT

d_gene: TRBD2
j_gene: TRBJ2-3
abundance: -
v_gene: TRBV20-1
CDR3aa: CSARGEGIADTQYF
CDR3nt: TGCAGTGCTAGAGGGGAGGGAATCGCAGATACGCAGTATTTT

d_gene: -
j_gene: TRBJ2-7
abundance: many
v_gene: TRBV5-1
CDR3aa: CASSSFSTYTSYEQYF
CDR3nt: TGCGCCAGCAGCTCCTTTTCGACGTATACCTCCTACGAGCAGTACTTC

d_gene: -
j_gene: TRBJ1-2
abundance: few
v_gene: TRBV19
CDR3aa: CASKGYNYGYTF
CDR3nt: TGTGCCAGTAAAGGATATAACTATGGCTACACCTTC

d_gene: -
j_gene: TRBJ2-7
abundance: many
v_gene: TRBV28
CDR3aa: CASSSGPHSYEQYF
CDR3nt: TGTGCCAGCAGTTCAGGACCCCACTCCTACGAGCAGTACTTC

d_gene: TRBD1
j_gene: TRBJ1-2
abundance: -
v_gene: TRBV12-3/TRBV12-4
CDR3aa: CASSWTGGSGYTF
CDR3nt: TGTGCCAGCAGTTGGACAGGGGGCAGTGGCTACACCTTC

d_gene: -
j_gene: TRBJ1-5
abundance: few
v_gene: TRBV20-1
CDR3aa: CSARGGSISNQPQHF
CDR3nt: TGCAGTGCTAGAGGGGGCTCGATTAGCAATCAGCCCCAGCATTTT

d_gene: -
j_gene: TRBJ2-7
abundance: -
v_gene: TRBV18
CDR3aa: CASSPNANYEQYF
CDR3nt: TGTGCCAGCTCACCTAACGCGAACTACGAGCAGTACTTC

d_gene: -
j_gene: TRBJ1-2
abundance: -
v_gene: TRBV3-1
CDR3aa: CASSPLSAYGYTF
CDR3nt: TGTGCCAGCAGCCCCCTTTCGGCGTACGGCTACACCTTC

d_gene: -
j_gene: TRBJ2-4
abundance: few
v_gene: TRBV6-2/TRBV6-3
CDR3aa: CASTNSWELAKNIQYF
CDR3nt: TGTGCCAGCACCAATTCATGGGAGTTAGCCAAAAACATTCAGTACTTC

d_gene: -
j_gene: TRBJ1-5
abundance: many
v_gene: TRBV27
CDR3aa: CASSLQGNQPQHF
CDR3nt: TGTGCCAGCAGTTTACAGGGGAATCAGCCCCAGCATTTT

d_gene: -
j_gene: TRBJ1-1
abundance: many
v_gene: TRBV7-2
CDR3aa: CASSLPQPNTEAFF
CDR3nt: TGTGCCAGCAGCTTACCGCAGCCGAACACTGAAGCTTTCTTT

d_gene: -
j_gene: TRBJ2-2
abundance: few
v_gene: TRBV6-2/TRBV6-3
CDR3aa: CASSLVPPGGANTGELFF
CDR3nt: TGTGCCAGCAGTTTAGTGCCCCCGGGGGGCGCGAACACCGGGGAGCTGTTTTTT

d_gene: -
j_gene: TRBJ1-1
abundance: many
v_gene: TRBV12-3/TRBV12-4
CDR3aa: CASTWGVSDSDTEAFF
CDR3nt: TGTGCCAGCACCTGGGGGGTTTCCGACTCAGACACTGAAGCTTTCTTT

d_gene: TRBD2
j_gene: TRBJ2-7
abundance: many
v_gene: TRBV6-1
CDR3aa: CASSRLAGLTYEQYF
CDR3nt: TGTGCCAGCAGTCGACTAGCGGGGCTAACCTACGAGCAGTACTTC

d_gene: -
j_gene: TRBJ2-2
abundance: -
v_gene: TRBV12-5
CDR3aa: CASGETTMGGELFF
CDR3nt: TGTGCTAGTGGGGAGACTACGATGGGCGGGGAGCTGTTTTTT

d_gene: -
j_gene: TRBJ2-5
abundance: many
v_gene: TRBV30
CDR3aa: CAWQQGSETQYF
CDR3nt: TGTGCCTGGCAACAGGGATCGGAGACCCAGTACTTC

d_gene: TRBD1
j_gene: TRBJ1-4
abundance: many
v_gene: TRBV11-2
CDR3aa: CASSLSQGEKLFF
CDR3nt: TGTGCCAGCAGCTTGTCACAGGGGGAAAAACTGTTTTTT

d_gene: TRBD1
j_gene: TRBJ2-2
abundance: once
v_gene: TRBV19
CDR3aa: CASKTGQQFIGELFF
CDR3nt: TGTGCCAGTAAAACGGGACAGCAATTCATCGGGGAGCTGTTTTTT

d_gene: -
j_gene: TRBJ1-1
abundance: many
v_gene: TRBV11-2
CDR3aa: CASSGLLQLGGLGSTEAFF
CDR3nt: TGTGCCAGCAGCGGCCTTTTACAGTTGGGGGGCCTGGGAAGCACTGAAGCTTTCTTT

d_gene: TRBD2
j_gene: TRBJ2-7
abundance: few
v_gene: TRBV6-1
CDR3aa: CASRRLAGASYEQYF
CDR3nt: TGTGCCAGCAGGAGGCTAGCGGGAGCTTCCTACGAGCAGTACTTC

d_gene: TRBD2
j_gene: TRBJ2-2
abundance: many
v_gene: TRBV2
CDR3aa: CASSGGSDTGELFF
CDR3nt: TGTGCCAGCAGCGGCGGGAGCGACACCGGGGAGCTGTTTTTT

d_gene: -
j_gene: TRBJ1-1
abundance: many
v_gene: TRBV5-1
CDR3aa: CASSPGQSFLNTEAFF
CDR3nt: TGCGCCAGCAGCCCCGGACAGTCATTTCTGAACACTGAAGCTTTCTTT

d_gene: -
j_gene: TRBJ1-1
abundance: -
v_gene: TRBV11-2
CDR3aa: CASSLGLYGNTEAFF
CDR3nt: TGTGCCAGCAGCTTGGGTCTGTACGGTAACACTGAAGCTTTCTTT